The sequence of this T cell receptor beta chain was determined in a study of long-term antiretroviral therapy in people with HIV (dated by TCRdb to between 2021 and 2022). Context from the whole study: The earliest samples were collected about a decade before the 2015 WHO recommendation for immediate ART, when ART was typically delayed until CD4 counts fell. Test extractions of a monoclonal T-cell line alongside fewer than 40 polyclonal samples showed no cross-contamination during QIAcube processing. A retrospective serial study tested whether ART initiation and durable HIV suppression were associated with changes in peripheral blood TRB repertoire composition and diversity. The cohort contributed roughly 190 cryopreserved PBMC samples from 30 adults with confirmed HIV infection, collected serially over a mean of about 6 years (range 1-12). Of the 30 to 35 participants with HIV, ten to eleven were female.

By share, this clone ranks as medium-sized (0.01 to 0.1%). No antigen is known for it. Within one base of it there is no much larger clone, and no base qualities were kept. To be included, a participant needed at least one PBMC sample from before ART initiation plus at least two post-ART samples. All participants with HIV were treated in the United States of America. Before DNA extraction, cryopreserved samples of 1-10 million PBMC were thawed and then washed. At the time of the earliest PBMC sample, participants with HIV were aged between about 20 and 55 years. PBMC samples from each participant spanned 1-4 timepoints before ART initiation and 2-8 timepoints after ART initiation, with a median of 7 samples. For every participant, serial HIV viral load, CD4+ T-cell count, ART history and demographic data were obtained. Genomic DNA was extracted from unsorted PBMC with a Qiagen kit on a QIAcube, processed in batches of 12 samples.

Overall study outcomes, separate from this receptor: The samples were dated from the mid-2000s to the late 2010s, and the ART regimens that were used may be less effective than current ART regimens. Because pre-ART samples had limited cell numbers, profiling was done on unsorted PBMC rather than on sorted CD4+ and CD8+ T cells. Starting ART was linked to a significant rise in TRB diversity, yet even after long-term ART the diversity remained significantly lower than in transplant donor controls. Inferences about post-ART repertoire changes were limited because no data were available on ART adherence, viral resistance or therapy changes. HIV repertoires had narrower CDR3 length ranges than controls, and the network structure suggested an antigen-experienced repertoire that shifted only slightly toward naive after ART. Since PBMC availability was limited, sequencing covered only the TCR beta chain, with no alpha chain pairing. Expanded TRB clones identified before ART initiation dominated the repertoire at all time points, although this dominance fluctuated and declined in many PLHIV after ART.

The immunoSEQ hsTCRB v3.0 assay was used at survey level resolution for TRB variable region sequencing. The target sequencing depth for TRB was roughly 40,000-55,000 T-cell genomes per sample. An Illumina MiSeq with a v3 150-cycle kit was used to sequence the pooled TRB libraries. The authors' pipeline ran thus. Repertoire analysis was run in R within a reproducible Nextflow workflow that covered QC, data transformation and analysis. LymphoSeq2, an R package for exploring AIRR-Seq data, was used to implement the custom analyses. A handful of samples that yielded fewer than 5000 total TRB sequences were excluded, so that around 190 HIV repertoires were analyzed. Of the 188 retained HIV repertoires, over 55 were collected before and about 130 after ART initiation. Each repertoire was downsampled to 5000 TRB nucleotide sequences, and summary statistics were averaged across 100 downsampling iterations. The analysis kept only TRB sequences whose CDR3 regions were at least seven amino acids long. A Shannon entropy-derived clonality score and the Gini coefficient were used to measure diversity. Repertoire networks linked the top 5000 CDR3 amino acid sequences whenever two sequences differed by an edit distance of one. For TRB CDR3 amino acid sequences, antigen specificity groups and MHC restriction were predicted with GLIPH2. To flag known associations with CMV, EBV, HIV or tissue antigens, CDR3 amino acid sequences were compared against VDJdb and McPAS-TCR. Pre-ART, post-ART and control groups were compared with Wilcoxon signed-rank tests and Holm-Bonferroni correction. This is the immuneACCESS table as TCRdb keeps it, with only in-frame sequences that have V and J called. A part of the clones is gone; compared with another copy, unresolved V genes explain less than half, and the rest is unexplained. V and J calls and clone size come straight from that table; D and trimming were deduced from the DNA. This sample lists tens of thousands of clones; approximately 81% were detected once. The ten largest clones take up 9.5% to 12% of the sample.

The CDR1 and CDR2 encoded by the germline V gene (reference sequence) are LNHDA and SQIVND. The CDR3 runs 13 amino acids, cysteine and phenylalanine included. Only the CDR3 DNA stays, 39 bases, in frame from base 1. Trimming costs V 1 base and J 4 bases, and their ends lie 7 bases apart. The chain was built from TRBV19 and TRBJ1-1, with the D gene not confidently named. This TCR came from a middle-aged man with HIV. The source was unsorted PBMCs, collected 2.4 years after starting antiretroviral therapy. This receptor has the CDR3 CASSIGPGTEAFF. The DNA reads as follows: TGTGCCAGTAGTATAGGCCCGGGCACTGAAGCTTTCTTT.